The rows below give T cell receptor beta chains drawn from one sample of a study of CD4 T cells in relation to SARS-CoV-2 and coronaviruses. The table came from immunoSEQ multiplex PCR; TCRdb's copy has only in-frame clones and leaves some out. The sample holds 20,000 to 25,000 clones, more than 60% seen once. These receptors have no identified antigens. Sequenced input: CD4+ T cells from PBMCs, cultured in vitro. The receptors were gathered from a human donor in good health. CDR3s include the opening cysteine and the closing phenylalanine or tryptophan. The D gene is left open where the match is weak. Size is omitted from some rows. Given values are once, few, many or a class for expanded clones.

v_call,j_call,cdr3_length,clone_size,d_call,cdr3_aa,cdr3_nt
TRBV2,TRBJ1-5,14,-,-,CASSEGAMSQPQHF,TGTGCCAGCAGTGAGGGGGCGATGTCCCAGCCCCAGCATTTT
TRBV7-9,TRBJ1-2,13,-,TRBD1,CASSESGGRGYTF,TGTGCCAGCAGCGAATCAGGGGGCCGCGGCTACACCTTC
TRBV20-1,TRBJ2-1,14,-,-,CSASTPEGYNEQFF,TGCAGTGCTAGTACCCCAGAGGGCTACAATGAGCAGTTCTTC
TRBV30,TRBJ1-5,13,-,-,CAWSVQGGQPQHF,TGTGCCTGGAGTGTTCAGGGTGGGCAGCCCCAGCATTTT
TRBV9,TRBJ2-3,14,-,-,CASSEPPNTDTQYF,TGTGCCAGCAGCGAGCCCCCGAACACAGATACGCAGTATTTT
TRBV10-3,TRBJ2-3,15,-,-,CAISSTGPSTDTQYF,TGTGCCATCAGTTCAACGGGCCCCAGCACAGATACGCAGTATTTT
TRBV19,TRBJ2-3,16,-,-,CASSSHPSEPTDTQYF,TGTGCCAGTAGCTCCCACCCCTCTGAACCCACAGATACGCAGTATTTT
TRBV7-9,TRBJ2-1,14,-,-,CASSSLKGWNEQFF,TGTGCCAGCAGCTCTCTGAAGGGTTGGAATGAGCAGTTCTTC
TRBV18,TRBJ1-4,15,few,-,CASSLPGVGFEKLFF,TGTGCCAGCTCACTGCCCGGGGTCGGATTTGAAAAACTGTTTTTT
TRBV19,TRBJ1-6,15,-,-,CASSNLAGVDSPLHF,TGTGCCAGTAGTAATCTTGCGGGGGTTGATTCACCCCTCCACTTT
TRBV14,TRBJ2-2,14,-,-,CASRSPSVPGELFF,TGTGCCAGCAGATCCCCTAGCGTTCCCGGGGAGCTGTTTTTT
TRBV28,TRBJ2-1,19,-,TRBD2,CASSWLLTSGWDSYNEQFF,TGTGCCAGCAGTTGGCTCCTAACTAGCGGGTGGGACTCCTACAATGAGCAGTTCTTC
TRBV6-6,TRBJ1-5,14,-,TRBD1,CASSYQGADQPQHF,TGTGCCAGCAGTTATCAGGGGGCCGATCAGCCCCAGCATTTT
TRBV28,TRBJ1-1,11,once,-,CASSSNTEAFF,TGTGCCAGCAGCTCGAACACTGAAGCTTTCTTT
TRBV7-3,TRBJ2-2,15,-,TRBD2,CASSQSGINTGELFF,TGTGCCAGCAGCCAAAGCGGGATCAACACCGGGGAGCTGTTTTTT
TRBV28,TRBJ1-1,13,-,-,CASSGLIGTEAFF,TGTGCCAGCAGTGGACTTATAGGCACTGAAGCTTTCTTT
TRBV27,TRBJ2-7,17,-,TRBD1,CASSLLTGGPSTYEQYF,TGTGCCAGCAGTTTATTGACAGGGGGCCCCTCTACCTACGAGCAGTACTTC
TRBV11-2,TRBJ2-3,16,-,TRBD1,CASSQTGGIPTDTQYF,TGTGCCAGCAGCCAAACAGGGGGAATACCCACAGATACGCAGTATTTT
TRBV5-4,TRBJ1-6,17,-,TRBD1,CASSRDRESSYNSPLHF,TGTGCCAGCAGCCGGGACAGGGAAAGCTCCTATAATTCACCCCTCCACTTT
TRBV13,TRBJ2-1,15,-,TRBD2,CASRGSGRGDNEQFF,TGTGCCAGCAGGGGTAGCGGGAGGGGGGACAATGAGCAGTTCTTC
TRBV19,TRBJ2-1,15,few,TRBD2,CASSISRGGHNEQFF,TGTGCCAGTAGTATTTCCCGGGGGGGGCACAATGAGCAGTTCTTC
TRBV5-4,TRBJ2-2,18,-,TRBD1,CASSQAGTASKGTGELFF,TGTGCCAGCAGCCAGGCCGGGACAGCTTCAAAGGGTACCGGGGAGCTGTTTTTT